The clone carrying this T cell receptor (beta chain) was recorded a few times. The antigen remains undetermined. One entry per CDR3 protein, called by TCRdb with MiXCR from the RT-PCR reads. Of around 580,000 distinct CDR3 sequences detected, 12% to 15% appear once; the ten largest clones hold around 10%. The CDR3 length is 12 residues. V trimming: 6 bases; J trimming: 9 bases; junction bases outside the gene matches: 3. The record originates from a study of response to subunit inactivated influenza vaccine. Study-level results: It was the authors' suggestion that each seasonal influenza vaccination recruits few new T cells.

The chain couples TRBV12-3 or TRBV12-4 to TRBJ2-1; the match to TRBD1 covers 9 bases. The input for sequencing was PBMCs from blood, taken 11 to 12 days after vaccination. The origin of this receptor is a man in his forties or fifties who received an inactivated influenza vaccine. The CDR3 nucleotides read TGTGCCAGCAGCAACAGGGGGCCTGAGCAGTTCTTC. Residues: CASSNRGPEQFF.